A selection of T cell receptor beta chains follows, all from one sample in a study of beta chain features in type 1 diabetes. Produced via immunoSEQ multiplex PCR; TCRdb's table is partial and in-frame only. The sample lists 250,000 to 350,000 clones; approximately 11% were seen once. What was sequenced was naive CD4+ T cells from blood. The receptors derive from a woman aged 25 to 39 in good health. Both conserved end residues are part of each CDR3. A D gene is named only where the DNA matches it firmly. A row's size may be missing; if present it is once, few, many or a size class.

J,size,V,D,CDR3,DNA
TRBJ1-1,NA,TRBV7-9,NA,CASSRGGLAFF,TGTGCCAGCAGCCGGGGGGGCCTAGCTTTCTTT
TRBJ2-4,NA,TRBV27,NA,CASSFNGVDRIQYF,TGTGCCAGCAGTTTTAACGGAGTGGATAGGATTCAGTACTTC
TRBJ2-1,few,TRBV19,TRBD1,CASSTGGGAYNEQFF,TGTGCCAGTAGTACAGGGGGCGGGGCCTACAATGAGCAGTTCTTC
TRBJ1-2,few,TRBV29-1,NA,CSVEQGYGYTF,TGCAGCGTTGAACAGGGCTATGGCTACACCTTC
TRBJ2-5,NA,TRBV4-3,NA,CASSQEQRRFIETQYF,TGCGCCAGCAGCCAAGAACAGCGGAGGTTTATAGAGACCCAGTACTTC
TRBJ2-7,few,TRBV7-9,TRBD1,CASSFSQGALEQYF,TGTGCCAGCAGCTTCAGTCAGGGGGCGTTGGAGCAGTACTTC
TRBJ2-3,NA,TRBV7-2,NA,CASRRAGNTDTQYF,TGTGCCAGCAGACGCGCGGGAAACACAGATACGCAGTATTTT
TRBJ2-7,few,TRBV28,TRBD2,CASSSPGLAGDEQYF,TGTGCCAGCAGCAGCCCGGGGCTAGCGGGCGACGAGCAGTACTTC
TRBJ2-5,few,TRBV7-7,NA,CASSSHLDRNQETQYF,TGTGCTAGCAGCTCCCACTTGGACAGAAACCAAGAGACCCAGTACTTC
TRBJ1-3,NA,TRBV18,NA,CASSALDTSSGNTIYF,TGTGCCAGCTCAGCGCTGGACACCAGCTCTGGAAACACCATATATTTT
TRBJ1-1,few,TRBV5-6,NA,CASSLKDYPEAFF,TGTGCCAGCAGCTTGAAGGACTACCCTGAAGCTTTCTTT
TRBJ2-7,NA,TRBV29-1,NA,CSAATLPGVSYEQYF,TGCAGCGCAGCTACCTTACCGGGAGTGTCCTACGAGCAGTACTTC
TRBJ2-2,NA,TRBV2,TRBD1,CASSGSGTVNTGELFF,TGTGCCAGCAGCGGATCCGGGACAGTAAACACCGGGGAGCTGTTTTTT
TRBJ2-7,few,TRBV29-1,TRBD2,CSVALAGGSYEQYF,TGCAGCGTCGCACTAGCGGGAGGGAGCTACGAGCAGTACTTC